The next 11 T cell receptor beta chains were all read from a single sample in a study of long-term antiretroviral therapy in people with HIV. The libraries were made with immunoSEQ v3.0 at survey level. Generated by immunoSEQ multiplex PCR, the TCRdb table keeps only in-frame clones and is missing some. This table holds tens of thousands of clones, under 90% found once. Material: unsorted PBMCs, obtained 1.9 years after starting antiretroviral therapy. Receptors were obtained from a woman aged 50 to 60 with HIV.

The chain joins TRBV6-5 to TRBJ2-1; the match to TRBD1 covers 9 bases. With 0 bases clipped from V and 5 bases from J, the junction kept 5 bases outside the gene matches. Germline assignment: CDR1 MNHEY and CDR2 SVGAGI. This CDR3 is built from 16 residues. Here the CDR3 reads CASSYSVGQGNNEQFF. The CDR3 DNA follows: TGTGCCAGCAGTTACTCGGTGGGACAGGGAAACAATGAGCAGTTCTTC.

J is TRBJ1-1 and V is TRBV5-6; TRBD1 matches at 12 bases. The CDR3 length is 15 residues. The germline CDR1 and CDR2 sequences are SGHDT and YYEEEE. Trimming took 4 bases from V and 4 from J; bases not matched to a gene: 5. CDR3 loop: CASSQWDRGLTEAFF. DNA for the CDR3: TGTGCCAGCAGCCAATGGGACAGGGGGCTCACTGAAGCTTTCTTT.

V is TRBV4-1 and J is TRBJ1-2; no definite D call. The CDR3 covers 17 residues. Germline V gives CDR1 MGHRA, CDR2 YSYEKL. The V end was cut by 0 bases, the J end by 2 bases, with 16 bases between. CDR3 sequence (DNA): TGCGCCAGCAGCCAAGATTGGGGAAATACGATGAACTATGGCTACACCTTC. Translated: CASSQDWGNTMNYGYTF.

The chain joins TRBV14 to TRBJ1-1; 7 bases align to TRBD1. Trimming cost V 4 bases and J 1 base; bases outside gene matches: 6. Germline V CDR1 and CDR2: SGHDN, FVKESK. This CDR3 spans 15 amino acids. The chain's CDR3 is CASSRQGKRNTEAFF. For the CDR3, the DNA is TGTGCCAGCAGCCGACAGGGTAAGCGGAACACTGAAGCTTTCTTT. Using reference TRBV14 and TRBJ1-1 for the parts outside the CDR3, the full variable domain is EAGVTQFPSHSVIEKGQTVTLRCDPISGHDNLYWYRRVMGKEIKFLLHFVKESKQDESGMPNNRFLAERTGGTYSTLKVQPAELEDSGVYFCASSRQGKRNTEAFFGQGTRLTVV.

The genes are TRBV2 and TRBJ2-5; either TRBD1 or TRBD2 may supply D (6 bases each). CDR1 is SNHLY and CDR2 is FYNNEI in the germline V gene. Trimming removed 1 base at V and 5 bases at J, with 17 bases between. The CDR3 length is 16 residues. In nucleotides, the CDR3 is TGTGCCAGCAGTGAAGGAGTAGGGGGGTGGCGGGAGACCCAGTACTTC. Encoded protein: CASSEGVGGWRETQYF.

This clone was detected a few times. This chain links TRBV6-5 with TRBJ2-5; D is possibly TRBD1 (6 bases). Trimming took off 5 bases at V and 5 bases at J, with 15 bases between the two ends. The CDR3 contains 14 residues. The germline V gene has CDR1 MNHEY and CDR2 SVGAGI. Written as DNA, the CDR3 is TGTGCCAGCAGTCCCCCTGGGACATGGGAGACCCAGTACTTC. Translating gives CASSPPGTWETQYF.

The rearrangement links TRBV15 to TRBJ2-1; TRBD2 is a possible D gene (6 bases). Germline CDR1 reads LNHNV; CDR2 reads YYDKDF (reference sequence). Trimming stripped 3 bases from V and 7 bases from J, with 16 bases between. The CDR3 has 15 amino acids. The DNA of the CDR3 is TGTGCCACCAGCAGTGTGGGCGGGGCGTTGAATGAGCAGTTCTTC. Its protein is CATSSVGGALNEQFF.

The chain uses TRBV13 and TRBJ2-1; D possibly corresponds to TRBD2 (5 bases). The CDR3 is made up of 13 amino acids. Trimming left V 5 bases short and J 2 bases short, with 7 bases between. Germline values: CDR1 PRHDT, CDR2 FYEKMQ (reference sequence). CDR3: CASSPRAYNEQFF. The CDR3 bases are TGTGCCAGCAGCCCGAGGGCCTACAATGAGCAGTTCTTC.

The chain recombines TRBV30 with TRBJ1-3, with D perhaps matching TRBD1 (6 bases). The V end lost 5 bases, the J end lost 0 bases, and 11 bases lay between the germline ends. CDR1 is GTSNPN, CDR2 SVGIG, per germline (reference sequence). This CDR3 is built from 14 residues. CDR3 nucleotide sequence: TGTGCCTGGGGGAGGGGGACCTCTGGAAACACCATATATTTT. It codes for CAWGRGTSGNTIYF.

The V and J genes are TRBV27 and TRBJ2-7, with TRBD1 as a possible D gene (6 bases). Trimming stripped 4 bases from V and 3 bases from J, with 10 bases between. CDR3 length: 13 amino acids. Per germline, CDR1 MNHEY and CDR2 SMNVEV (reference sequence). CDR3 in amino acids: CASSWVGGYEQYF. The CDR3 DNA sequence: TGTGCCAGCAGTTGGGTAGGGGGCTACGAGCAGTACTTC.

The CDR3 region is CAWSVSRSGNTGELFF. The CDR3 DNA reads as TGTGCCTGGAGTGTGAGTCGGTCAGGCAACACCGGGGAGCTGTTTTTT. This rearrangement joins TRBV30 to TRBJ2-2, with unresolved D. CDR1 is GTSNPN, CDR2 SVGIG, per germline (reference sequence). Trimming took off 0 bases at V and 2 bases at J, with 13 bases between the two ends. The CDR3 is 16 amino acids.